This TCR beta chain was sequenced for a study of response to subunit inactivated influenza vaccine. This clonotype has more than one count but fewer than ten. TCRdb itself ran the RT-PCR reads through MiXCR, one entry per CDR3 protein. Seen here are 450,000 to 600,000 distinct CDR3 sequences, approximately 7.6% observed once, and the top ten hold 13%. The starting material was PBMCs from blood, obtained less than 30 months after vaccination. The sequence came from a man aged 50-75 years who received an inactivated influenza vaccine.

CDR3 in DNA: TGTGCCAGCAGTTTTAGGACAGGGAATACTTGGGGTTCACCCCTCCACTTT. Protein sequence: CASSFRTGNTWGSPLHF. The chain uses TRBV27 and TRBJ1-6, with 8 bases aligning to TRBD1. The CDR3 length is 17 residues. V lost 3 bases, J lost 9 bases, and 13 bases stayed unmatched. Germline V gene data show CDR1 as MNHEY and CDR2 as SMNVEV (reference sequence).